Presented here are 26 T cell receptor beta chains from one specimen sequenced in a study of shared T cell receptors in the human thymus. Method: immunoSEQ multiplex PCR; TCRdb's copy keeps in-frame clones and lacks some. The sample yields about 660,000 clones, approximately 90% seen once. This sample was shared with a second study, whose subject was human thymus T cells.

The specimen was thymocytes. These receptors were collected from a boy in the first two years of life with a congenital heart defect.

J is TRBJ1-4 and V is TRBV5-4; TRBD1 aligns across 8 bases. The germline V gene has CDR1 SGHNT and CDR2 YYREEE (reference sequence). The CDR3 spans 13 residues. V lost 4 bases, J lost 8 bases, and 4 bases stayed unmatched. CDR3 nucleotide sequence: TGTGCCAGCAGCAGGGACAGGCGGGAAAAACTGTTTTTT. Its translation: CASSRDRREKLFF. The whole variable domain, filled in from reference TRBV5-4 and TRBJ1-4, reads ETGVTQSPTHLIKTRGQQVTLRCSSQSGHNTVSWYQQALGQGPQFIFQYYREEENGRGNFPPRFSGLQFPNYSSELNVNALELDDSALYLCASSRDRREKLFFGSGTQLSVL.

The gene calls are TRBV4-2 and TRBJ1-5; D gene uncertain. Trimming took 1 base from V and 6 from J, leaving 13 bases between them. The V gene's germline CDR1 is LGHNA and CDR2 YNFKEQ. The CDR3 sequence is 15 residues long. The DNA for the CDR3 is TGTGCCAGCAGCCAAGTGAGAGGGAAAGGTCAGCCCCAGCATTTT. This codes for CASSQVRGKGQPQHF.

This chain uses TRBV4-2 with TRBJ2-5, with unresolved D. The CDR3 has 17 residues. Trimming stripped 1 base from V and 1 base from J, with 16 bases between. Germline loops: CDR1 LGHNA, CDR2 YNFKEQ. CDR3 protein: CASSQGSKPSGQETQYF. CDR3 sequence (DNA): TGTGCCAGCAGCCAAGGCTCTAAGCCCTCGGGCCAAGAGACCCAGTACTTC.

The chain links TRBV29-1 to TRBJ2-7; 9 bases map to TRBD2. V was clipped by 5 bases and J by 3 bases; unmatched bases: 11. The CDR3 sequence is 15 residues long. From germline, CDR1 is SQVTM and CDR2 ANQGSEA. For the CDR3, the DNA is TGCAGCGTTTCTCCTAGCGGGGCGGGGGGCTACGAGCAGTACTTC. Protein: CSVSPSGAGGYEQYF.

The chain uses TRBV28 and TRBJ2-1; 11 bases are a match to TRBD2. The V gene end was trimmed by 6 bases and the J gene end by 0 bases; junction bases not matched to a gene: 7. The V gene's germline CDR1 is MDHEN and CDR2 SYDVKM. The CDR3 is 17 amino acids. CDR3 sequence (DNA): TGTGCCAGCAGGGTAGCGGGAGGGCCCAGCTCCTACAATGAGCAGTTCTTC. Amino acid sequence: CASRVAGGPSSYNEQFF.

The chain joins TRBV27 to TRBJ2-3, with TRBD2 identical over 12 bases. V was clipped by 4 bases and J by 3 bases; unmatched bases: 11. The CDR3 loop spans 18 amino acids. Looked up from germline, CDR1 is MNHEY and CDR2 is SMNVEV (reference sequence). The CDR3 protein is CASSSLPTSGSTTDTQYF. In DNA form, the CDR3 reads TGTGCCAGCAGTTCTCTCCCGACTAGCGGGAGTACAACAGATACGCAGTATTTT.

A note on this clone: The junction and the germline gene differ at one end; a read error may be behind it. The genes are TRBV2 and TRBJ1-1, with 10 nucleotides matching TRBD1. Looked up from germline, CDR1 is SNHLY and CDR2 is FYNNEI. The CDR3 is made up of 16 amino acids. The CDR3 reads CASGDGTGAWNTEAFF. The CDR3 DNA is TGTGCCAGCGGTGACGGGACAGGGGCTTGGAACACTGAAGCTTTCTTT. Combining the CDR3 with reference TRBV2 and TRBJ1-1 gives the whole variable domain EPEVTQTPSHQVTQMGQEVILRCVPISNHLYFYWYRQILGQKVEFLVSFYNNEISEKSEIFDDQFSVERPDGSNFTLKIRSTKLEDSAMYFCASGDGTGAWNTEAFFGQGTRLTVV.

The rearrangement links TRBV14 to TRBJ2-7, with a weak D call TRBD2 (6 bases). CDR3 size: 13 residues. The V gene's germline CDR1 is SGHDN and CDR2 FVKESK. Trimming stripped 4 bases from V and 3 bases from J, with 10 bases between. The CDR3 DNA follows: TGTGCCAGCAGCCCCGGGAGCGGCTACGAGCAGTACTTC. Its translation: CASSPGSGYEQYF.

The gene calls are TRBV6-5 and TRBJ2-3; 7 bases match TRBD2. Looked up from germline, CDR1 is MNHEY and CDR2 is SVGAGI. The CDR3 is made up of 15 amino acids. The ends lost 6 bases at V and 3 bases at J; junction bases unmatched: 9. The CDR3 DNA reads as TGTGCCAGCAGGAAAGGGGAGGGAGAGACAGATACGCAGTATTTT. Translation: CASRKGEGETDTQYF.

The rearrangement links TRBV15 to TRBJ1-2, with 8 nucleotides matching TRBD1. V lost 0 bases and J lost 11; bases outside the gene matches: 11. Germline loops: CDR1 LNHNV, CDR2 YYDKDF (reference sequence). The CDR3 contains 15 residues. CDR3 sequence (DNA): TGTGCCACCAGCAGAGATAGGCCCCTCGGACAGGGATACACCTTC. This codes for CATSRDRPLGQGYTF.

This chain connects TRBV29-1 to TRBJ1-3, with D possibly being TRBD1 (6 bases). Germline V gene data show CDR1 as SQVTM and CDR2 as ANQGSEA. The germline V and J ends were trimmed by 7 bases and 1 base, with 17 bases remaining between them. There are 15 residues in the CDR3. DNA for the CDR3: TGCAGCGCCCTTGGGGGGGGCCCTTCTGGAAACACCATATATTTT. Its translation: CSALGGGPSGNTIYF.

The gene calls are TRBV5-1 and TRBJ2-1; 12 bases match TRBD1. The CDR3 length is 14 residues. V shed 4 bases, J shed 8 bases, and the junction held 4 bases outside the gene matches. Germline CDR1 SGHRS, CDR2 YFSETQ. The CDR3, as DNA: TGCGCCAGCAGCAAGGGACAGGGGGCCGATGAGCAGTTCTTC. It codes for CASSKGQGADEQFF.

This rearrangement joins TRBV7-9 to TRBJ1-2, with 7 bases that match TRBD1. Losses at the gene ends were 4 bases for V and 6 bases for J; bases not matched to a gene: 17. CDR3 length equals 17 residues. CDR1 SEHNR and CDR2 FQNEAQ come from the germline V gene (reference sequence). CDR3 sequence (DNA): TGTGCCAGCAGCTACCACGCGGGGGGACAGAATTCTCATGGCTACACCTTC. Protein: CASSYHAGGQNSHGYTF.

This clone was observed a single time. CDR3 coding DNA: TGTGCCAGCAGCTTAGGCCGACCGGGACAGGCTGTTGCAACTAATGAAAAACTGTTTTTT. It specifies CASSLGRPGQAVATNEKLFF. The chain uses TRBV7-8 and TRBJ1-4, with 8 positions matching TRBD1. Germline V CDR1 and CDR2: SGHVS, FQNEAQ. The V segment lost 1 base and the J segment 0 bases; nucleotides outside the gene matches: 13. The CDR3 is 20 residues long.

The genes are TRBV10-1 and TRBJ2-3, with D hard to call. The ends were cut back, 5 bases at V and 3 bases at J, with 15 bases in the middle. This CDR3 has 15 residues. CDR1 is WNHNN, CDR2 SYGVQD, per germline (reference sequence). CDR3 region: CASSPGKRRTDTQYF. The DNA of the CDR3 is TGCGCCAGCAGTCCCGGTAAAAGGAGAACAGATACGCAGTATTTT.

CDR3 DNA sequence: TGTGCCATCACCCCTAGGACAGGGCGGAACGAGCAGTACTTC. Translation: CAITPRTGRNEQYF. The rearrangement links TRBV10-3 to TRBJ2-7; TRBD1 aligns across 8 bases. This CDR3 has 14 amino acids. Germline loops: CDR1 ENHRY, CDR2 SYGVKD. V gave up 7 bases and J gave up 5 bases; unmatched junction bases: 10.

The chain employs TRBV9 and TRBJ2-7, with 10 bases matching TRBD1. Per the germline V gene, CDR1 is SGDLS and CDR2 is YYNGEE. Unmatched junction bases numbered 7, after V lost 2 bases and J lost 5 bases. This CDR3 spans 15 amino acids. The CDR3: CASSVADRGLDEQYF. The CDR3 bases are TGTGCCAGCAGCGTCGCCGACAGGGGGCTCGACGAGCAGTACTTC.

The rearrangement links TRBV29-1 to TRBJ2-2; 9 bases align to TRBD1. This CDR3 is built from 16 residues. The junction had 8 bases not matched to a gene; V was cut back by 1 base and J by 5 bases. Germline V lookup: CDR1 SQVTM, CDR2 ANQGSEA. The CDR3 here is CSVEGTGAEETGELFF. In DNA, the CDR3 is TGCAGCGTTGAAGGGACAGGGGCTGAGGAAACCGGGGAGCTGTTTTTT.

J is TRBJ2-1 and V is TRBV9; 7 bases fit TRBD2. Per germline, CDR1 SGDLS and CDR2 YYNGEE. J lost 4 bases, V lost 0 bases, and 10 bases had no gene match. This CDR3 is 17 amino acids long. The CDR3 spells CASSVDGGRARYNEQFF. CDR3 nucleotide sequence: TGTGCCAGCAGCGTAGACGGGGGGAGGGCGAGGTACAATGAGCAGTTCTTC.

The chain joins TRBV11-2 to TRBJ2-3; 8 bases fit TRBD2. V lost 5 bases and J lost 3; bases outside the gene matches: 16. The CDR3 is 18 amino acids. Germline CDR1 is SGHAT and CDR2 is FQNNGV. Here the CDR3 reads CASSPIRGGAGVTDTQYF. The CDR3 DNA follows: TGTGCCAGCAGCCCGATCCGCGGTGGAGCGGGAGTGACAGATACGCAGTATTTT. Together with reference TRBV11-2 and TRBJ2-3, the CDR3 gives the full variable domain: EAGVAQSPRYKIIEKRQSVAFWCNPISGHATLYWYQQILGQGPKLLIQFQNNGVVDDSQLPKDRFSAERLKGVDSTLKIQPAKLEDSAVYLCASSPIRGGAGVTDTQYFGPGTRLTVL.

The J gene is TRBJ2-1, the V gene TRBV5-1; 14 nucleotides line up with TRBD2. After removal of 6 bases from V and 9 bases from J, the junction contained 2 bases not matched to a gene. The germline CDR1 and CDR2 sequences are SGHRS and YFSETQ. The CDR3 runs to 13 residues. CDR3 amino acids: CASTTSGRGEQFF. In nucleotides, the CDR3 is TGCGCCAGCACGACTAGCGGGAGGGGTGAGCAGTTCTTC. Complete variable domain (other parts from reference TRBV5-1 and TRBJ2-1): KAGVTQTPRYLIKTRGQQVTLSCSPISGHRSVSWYQQTPGQGLQFLFEYFSETQRNKGNFPGRFSGRQFSNSRSEMNVSTLELGDSALYLCASTTSGRGEQFFGPGTRLTVL.

Only one count was recorded for this clone. The CDR3 here is CASSFPGSYEQYF. CDR3 nucleotide sequence: TGTGCCAGCAGCTTTCCGGGATCCTACGAGCAGTACTTC. This chain joins TRBV7-6 and TRBJ2-7, with TRBD2 as a possible D gene (5 bases). The CDR3 spans 13 residues. Trimming shortened V by 3 bases and J by 1 base, and 7 bases separated the two germline ends. CDR1 and CDR2 (germline): SGHVS, FNYEAQ.

This clone was picked up one time. The J gene is TRBJ2-7, the V gene TRBV6-1, with D unclear. This CDR3 spans 14 amino acids. Trimming cost V 0 bases and J 3 bases, with 9 bases left between them. The germline gives CDR1 MNHNS, CDR2 SASEGT. CDR3 in amino acids: CASSEAQACYEQYF. CDR3 coding DNA: TGTGCCAGCAGTGAAGCGCAGGCCTGCTACGAGCAGTACTTC.

This chain connects TRBV18 to TRBJ1-5, with 7 bases lining up with TRBD1. Germline-derived CDR1 and CDR2 are KGHSH and LQKENI. V was clipped by 8 bases and J by 0 bases; unmatched bases: 10. This CDR3 has 16 residues. The CDR3: CASTQDRVYSNQPQHF. Written as DNA, the CDR3 is TGTGCCAGCACCCAAGACAGGGTTTATAGCAATCAGCCCCAGCATTTT.

The V and J genes are TRBV5-1 and TRBJ2-1; 12 bases align to TRBD2. Trimming at V came to 6 bases and at J to 6 bases, leaving 4 bases not matched to a gene. Germline V gene lookup returns CDR1 SGHRS and CDR2 YFSETQ. The CDR3 is made up of 14 amino acids. The CDR3 reads CASTPGLAGNEQFF. DNA for the CDR3: TGCGCCAGCACTCCGGGACTAGCGGGCAATGAGCAGTTCTTC.

The chain couples TRBV7-9 to TRBJ1-3, with D uncertain. Trimming shortened V by 1 base and J by 0 bases, and 10 bases separated the two germline ends. Germline loops: CDR1 SEHNR, CDR2 FQNEAQ (reference sequence). The CDR3 extends over 16 amino acids. The CDR3 DNA is TGTGCCAGCAGCTTAGATGTGCGGGCCTCTGGAAACACCATATATTTT. Its protein is CASSLDVRASGNTIYF.